The rows below give T cell receptor beta chains drawn from one sample of a study of control samples from healthy donors and cancer patients. Clones were read by immunoSEQ multiplex PCR, and TCRdb kept only the in-frame ones, dropping some. The data show roughly 100,000 clones, under 90% seen once. The sample consisted of blood. The receptors were sampled from a woman between 45 and 65 years old in good health. CDR3s include the opening cysteine and the closing phenylalanine or tryptophan. The order of the fields is CDR3 length, V gene, clone size, J gene, D gene, CDR3 DNA, CDR3 protein. The D gene is left open where the match is weak. Clone size is shown for a subset of rows, as once, few, many or a class of expanded clone.

15	TRBV6-5	few	TRBJ2-1	TRBD2	TGTGCCAGCAGTTCACGGACTAGCGGGAACAATGAGCAGTTCTTC	CASSSRTSGNNEQFF
15	TRBV28	few	TRBJ1-5	TRBD1	TGTGCCAGCAGCCCCGGACAGGGCCTAAGTCAGCCCCAGCATTTT	CASSPGQGLSQPQHF
16	TRBV24-1	NA	TRBJ2-1	TRBD1	TGTGCCACCAGTGATCCGGACAGGTACGCCTACAATGAGCAGTTCTTC	CATSDPDRYAYNEQFF
15	TRBV28	NA	TRBJ1-3	NA	TGTGCCACTAGAAGACAGGTTACCTCTGGAAACACCATATATTTT	CATRRQVTSGNTIYF
14	TRBV27	NA	TRBJ2-7	NA	TGTGCCAGCAGTTTAGGACACAGCTCCTACGAGCAGTACTTC	CASSLGHSSYEQYF
14	TRBV13	NA	TRBJ2-7	NA	TGTGCCAGCAGCTTTGGGACTGAAGACTACGAGCAGTACTTC	CASSFGTEDYEQYF
12	TRBV29-1	NA	TRBJ2-7	TRBD2	TGCAGCGCCTGGACTAGCGGGACTAGGCAGTACTTC	CSAWTSGTRQYF
15	TRBV27	NA	TRBJ2-2	TRBD2	TGTGCCAGCACCCGGGGGACTAGTTCGCCCGGGGAGCTGTTTTTT	CASTRGTSSPGELFF
15	TRBV7-9	NA	TRBJ1-3	NA	TGTGCCAGCAGCTTAGCGTTACCGGGTGGAAACACCATATATTTT	CASSLALPGGNTIYF
14	TRBV6-5	NA	TRBJ1-4	NA	TGTGCCAGCACCTCGGGGCGGGAAGGGGAAAAACTGTTTTTT	CASTSGREGEKLFF
15	TRBV7-8	NA	TRBJ1-6	NA	TGTGCCAGCAGCCAACAATCAGGGGAGCGTTCACCCCTCCACTTT	CASSQQSGERSPLHF
13	TRBV3-1/TRBV3-2	NA	TRBJ1-1	NA	TGTGCCAGCAGCCCCAATCTCGGGGGTGAAGCTTTCTTT	CASSPNLGGEAFF